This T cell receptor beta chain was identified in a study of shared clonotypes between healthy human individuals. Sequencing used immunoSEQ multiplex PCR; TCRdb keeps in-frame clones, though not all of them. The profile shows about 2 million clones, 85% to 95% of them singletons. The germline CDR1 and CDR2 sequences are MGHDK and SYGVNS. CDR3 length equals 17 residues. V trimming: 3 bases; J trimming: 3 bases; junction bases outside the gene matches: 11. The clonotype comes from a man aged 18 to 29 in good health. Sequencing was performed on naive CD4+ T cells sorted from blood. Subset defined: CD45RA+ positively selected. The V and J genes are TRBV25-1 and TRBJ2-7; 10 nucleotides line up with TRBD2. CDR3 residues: CASSDIAGEREGYEQYF. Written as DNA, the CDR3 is TGTGCCAGCAGTGACATCGCAGGGGAGCGGGAGGGCTACGAGCAGTACTTC.